Following are 30 T cell receptor beta chains from one sample sequenced in a study of cytotoxic CD8 clonotypes in ibrutinib-treated CLL. The repertoire was sequenced with immunoSEQ multiplex PCR; TCRdb's copy has only in-frame clones and lacks some. The table shows 140,000 or so clones, with about four fifths occurring only once. Here the sequenced sample was PBMCs, taken after 12 months of ibrutinib treatment. All receptors derive from a human donor with chronic lymphocytic leukemia.

V gene TRBV28 combines with J gene TRBJ2-1; 10 positions match TRBD1. J lost 8 bases, V lost 7 bases, and 17 bases had no gene match. Germline V gives CDR1 MDHEN, CDR2 SYDVKM. The CDR3 runs 17 residues. The CDR3 DNA reads as TGTGCCAGCAAGCCCCCGGGGACAGGGGTAATAATCCATGAGCAGTTCTTC. Its translation: CASKPPGTGVIIHEQFF.

V gene TRBV4-3 combines with J gene TRBJ1-5, with no clear D. Germline CDR1 is LGHNA and CDR2 is YSLEER. Trimming took 1 base from V and 5 from J, leaving 6 bases between them. This CDR3 comprises 13 residues. The CDR3 sequence is CASSQVRDQPQHF. Here the CDR3 DNA reads TGCGCCAGCAGCCAAGTTAGGGATCAGCCCCAGCATTTT.

The V gene is TRBV30, the J gene TRBJ1-2, with D maybe TRBD1 (5 bases). The V and J ends lost 4 bases and 3 bases respectively, with 15 bases between them. The CDR3 covers 14 residues. The germline V gene encodes CDR1 GTSNPN and CDR2 SVGIG (reference sequence). The CDR3 DNA sequence: TGTGCCTGGACCGCACAGGCCCGGGACTATGGCTACACCTTC. This gives the protein CAWTAQARDYGYTF. The whole variable domain, filled in from reference TRBV30 and TRBJ1-2, reads SQTIHQWPATLVQPVGSPLSLECTVEGTSNPNLYWYRQAAGRGLQLLFYSVGIGQISSEVPQNLSASRPQDRQFILSSKKLLLSDSGFYLCAWTAQARDYGYTFGSGTRLTVV.

V usage is TRBV4-3 and J usage is TRBJ1-2, with D possibly matching TRBD1 (6 bases). The CDR3 is 11 amino acids. Germline values: CDR1 LGHNA, CDR2 YSLEER. V was pared by 5 bases and J by 10 bases, with 11 bases between. In nucleotides, the CDR3 is TGCGCCAGCAGCATAGGACAGCTCTACACCTTC. Translated: CASSIGQLYTF.

The chain carries TRBV18 and TRBJ2-1, with TRBD2 matching 9 bases. Germline V lookup: CDR1 KGHSH, CDR2 LQKENI. V trimming: 1 base; J trimming: 7 bases; junction bases outside the gene matches: 14. This CDR3 contains 18 residues. CDR3 in DNA: TGTGCCAGCTCACCACTACGCCTAGCGGGGACCACACTAAATGAGCAGTTCTTC. Amino acid sequence: CASSPLRLAGTTLNEQFF.

In DNA, the CDR3 is TGTGCCAGCAGTTCCGTGGTCCAAGAGACCCAGTACTTC. Translating gives CASSSVVQETQYF. The chain employs TRBV27 and TRBJ2-5; no clear D. Germline loops: CDR1 MNHEY, CDR2 SMNVEV (reference sequence). V was pared by 4 bases and J by 1 base, with 7 bases between. The CDR3 runs to 13 residues.

This clone came up once. V usage is TRBV29-1 and J usage is TRBJ1-2; 8 positions agree with TRBD1. The V segment lost 6 bases and the J segment 5 bases; nucleotides outside the gene matches: 2. Germline CDR1 reads SQVTM; CDR2 reads ANQGSEA. This CDR3 comprises 11 residues. CDR3 in amino acids: CSVGQVYGYTF. CDR3 coding DNA: TGCAGCGTGGGACAGGTTTATGGCTACACCTTC.

This chain uses TRBV7-7 with TRBJ2-7; D is perhaps TRBD2 (6 bases). V was pared by 4 bases and J by 3 bases, with 16 bases between. The CDR3 loop spans 15 amino acids. Germline loops: CDR1 SSHAT, CDR2 FNYEAQ (reference sequence). The CDR3 sequence: CASSSGSKGDYEQYF. CDR3 DNA sequence: TGTGCCAGCAGCTCCGGGAGTAAAGGGGACTACGAGCAGTACTTC. Full variable domain (remainder filled in from reference TRBV7-7 and TRBJ2-7): GAGVSQSPRYKVTKRGQDVTLRCDPISSHATLYWYQQALGQGPEFLTYFNYEAQPDKSGLPSDRFSAERPEGSISTLTIQRTEQRDSAMYRCASSSGSKGDYEQYFGPGTRLTVT.

The chain uses TRBV5-1 and TRBJ2-3; 7 bases line up with TRBD1. CDR1 is SGHRS, CDR2 YFSETQ, per germline. This CDR3 region has 15 residues. Trimming removed 3 bases from V and 3 bases from J; junction bases left unmatched: 7. CDR3 loop: CASSWHTGETDTQYF. In DNA form, the CDR3 reads TGCGCCAGCAGCTGGCACACAGGGGAGACAGATACGCAGTATTTT.

This clone was detected a few times. V usage is TRBV4-2 and J usage is TRBJ1-3; D is possibly TRBD1 (6 bases). The CDR3 consists of 15 residues. V was pared by 4 bases and J by 0 bases, with 10 bases between. Per germline, CDR1 LGHNA and CDR2 YNFKEQ. The CDR3, as DNA: TGTGCCAGCAGCCCAACAGGGAGCTCTGGAAACACCATATATTTT. Its protein product is CASSPTGSSGNTIYF.

This chain joins TRBV4-3 and TRBJ2-1; no reliable D call. The CDR3 sequence is 14 residues long. Between the trimmed V and J ends, which lost 0 bases and 4 bases, there was a span of 7 bases. CDR1 and CDR2 (germline): LGHNA, YSLEER. CDR3 DNA sequence: TGCGCCAGCAGCCAAGAATTGAGATACAATGAGCAGTTCTTC. It yields the protein CASSQELRYNEQFF.

For the CDR3, the DNA is TGTGCCAGCAGCGTAGTCCCTAGGTCTTACAATGAGCAGTTCTTC. Residues: CASSVVPRSYNEQFF. This rearrangement joins TRBV9 to TRBJ2-1; D not certain. Deletions cut 0 bases from V and 4 bases from J, with 11 bases between. The germline CDR1 and CDR2 sequences are SGDLS and YYNGEE. The CDR3 runs to 15 residues.

The CDR3 is CASSPWTSGSNTGELFF. In DNA form, the CDR3 reads TGTGCCAGCAGCCCTTGGACTAGCGGGAGTAACACCGGGGAGCTGTTTTTT. The J gene is TRBJ2-2, the V gene TRBV5-4; the match to TRBD2 covers 13 bases. This CDR3 region has 17 residues. V trimming: 4 bases; J trimming: 2 bases; junction bases outside the gene matches: 5. Germline V gives CDR1 SGHNT, CDR2 YYREEE (reference sequence).

The chain has TRBV11-1 and TRBJ2-2; TRBD1 matches at 8 bases. CDR3 length: 13 residues. The V gene end was trimmed by 5 bases and the J gene end by 7 bases; junction bases not matched to a gene: 3. Germline CDR1 SGHAT, CDR2 FQDESV (reference sequence). For the CDR3, the DNA is TGTGCCAGCAGCGCGACAGGGGTCGGGGAGCTGTTTTTT. Translating it yields CASSATGVGELFF.

In this sample, this clone turned up once. The rearrangement links TRBV5-4 to TRBJ1-1; 7 bases line up with TRBD1. The V gene's germline CDR1 is SGHNT and CDR2 YYREEE (reference sequence). CDR3 length: 15 residues. V trimming: 4 bases; J trimming: 3 bases; junction bases outside the gene matches: 9. CDR3 residues: CASSESEGGYTEAFF. DNA of the CDR3: TGTGCCAGCAGCGAATCCGAAGGGGGCTACACTGAAGCTTTCTTT.

In nucleotides, the CDR3 is TGTGCCAGCAGCTATTACTACGAGCAGTACTTC. As protein: CASSYYYEQYF. The rearrangement joins TRBV11-2 to TRBJ2-7; D is undetermined. Germline values: CDR1 SGHAT, CDR2 FQNNGV. The V gene lost 4 bases and the J gene lost 3 bases, with 4 bases spanning the gap. The CDR3 sequence is 11 residues long.

The chain links TRBV28 to TRBJ2-3; D gene uncertain. Germline V CDR1 and CDR2: MDHEN, SYDVKM. CDR3 length: 14 residues. Trimming left V 2 bases short and J 5 bases short, with 11 bases between. The CDR3 DNA is TGTGCCAGCAGTTTAAGGACCTTTGGAGATACGCAGTATTTT. Protein sequence: CASSLRTFGDTQYF.

The rearrangement joins TRBV6-1 to TRBJ2-3; D gene uncertain. V shed 2 bases and J shed 2 bases, with 11 bases lying between them. Germline CDR1 MNHNS, CDR2 SASEGT. The CDR3 length is 15 residues. The CDR3 reads CASSEYWGLTDTQYF. CDR3 sequence (DNA): TGTGCCAGCAGTGAATACTGGGGTCTCACAGATACGCAGTATTTT.

The CDR3 protein is CASRDRGSHEQYF. CDR3 sequence (DNA): TGTGCCAGCAGGGACAGGGGTTCCCACGAGCAGTACTTC. The gene calls are TRBV28 and TRBJ2-7; 9 positions agree with TRBD1. Per germline, CDR1 MDHEN and CDR2 SYDVKM. V lost 6 bases, J lost 5 bases, and 5 bases stayed unmatched. The CDR3 consists of 13 residues.

This chain links TRBV5-1 with TRBJ1-5; weak D call: TRBD1 (6 bases). The CDR3 consists of 15 residues. V gave up 3 bases and J gave up 6 bases, with 16 bases separating them. Germline V CDR1 and CDR2: SGHRS, YFSETQ. The CDR3 DNA follows: TGCGCCAGCAGCTATAAGGGGGAACTTGGTCAGCCCCAGCATTTT. It encodes CASSYKGELGQPQHF. The full variable domain, completed using reference TRBV5-1 and TRBJ1-5, is KAGVTQTPRYLIKTRGQQVTLSCSPISGHRSVSWYQQTPGQGLQFLFEYFSETQRNKGNFPGRFSGRQFSNSRSEMNVSTLELGDSALYLCASSYKGELGQPQHFGDGTRLSIL.

The chain joins TRBV5-4 to TRBJ1-2, with 8 nucleotides matching TRBD1. Germline assignment: CDR1 SGHNT and CDR2 YYREEE (reference sequence). The length of the CDR3 is 15 residues. V shed 4 bases and J 1 base; nucleotides not matched to a gene: 6. In DNA form, the CDR3 reads TGTGCCAGCAGCCATAGGACAGGGCTTAACTATGGCTACACCTTC. This codes for CASSHRTGLNYGYTF. Full variable domain (remainder filled in from reference TRBV5-4 and TRBJ1-2): ETGVTQSPTHLIKTRGQQVTLRCSSQSGHNTVSWYQQALGQGPQFIFQYYREEENGRGNFPPRFSGLQFPNYSSELNVNALELDDSALYLCASSHRTGLNYGYTFGSGTRLTVV.

The rearrangement links TRBV5-5 to TRBJ1-4; 10 bases map to TRBD1. Germline CDR1 is SGHKS and CDR2 is YYEKEE (reference sequence). J gave up 7 bases and V 6 bases, and 9 bases lay outside the gene matches. The CDR3 contains 15 residues. CDR3 nucleotides: TGTGCCAGCACCGGGACAGGGGAATCGGGTGAAAAACTGTTTTTT. It codes for CASTGTGESGEKLFF. The whole variable domain, remainder taken from reference TRBV5-5 and TRBJ1-4, is DAGVTQSPTHLIKTRGQQVTLRCSPISGHKSVSWYQQVLGQGPQFIFQYYEKEERGRGNFPDRFSARQFPNYSSELNVNALLLGDSALYLCASTGTGESGEKLFFGSGTQLSVL.

This clone came up once. The chain uses TRBV9 and TRBJ2-1; 7 bases fit TRBD2. V trimming: 0 bases; J trimming: 7 bases; junction bases outside the gene matches: 13. In germline, CDR1 is SGDLS, CDR2 YYNGEE. CDR3 length: 17 residues. In DNA, the CDR3 is TGTGCCAGCAGCGTAGACCCCGCGGCTAGCGGATTAAATGAGCAGTTCTTC. Translating it yields CASSVDPAASGLNEQFF.

The genes are TRBV28 and TRBJ1-1, with D unclear. The CDR3 contains 11 residues. V shed 8 bases and J shed 7 bases, with 11 bases lying between them. The germline V gene encodes CDR1 MDHEN and CDR2 SYDVKM. CDR3 coding DNA: TGTGCCAGCGGCCCACAGAGTGAAGCTTTCTTT. It yields the protein CASGPQSEAFF.

The rearrangement joins TRBV5-1 to TRBJ2-5, with a possible D match to TRBD2 (6 bases). V was clipped by 3 bases and J by 5 bases, with 26 bases between them. CDR3 length equals 18 residues. Per the germline V gene, CDR1 is SGHRS and CDR2 is YFSETQ. CDR3 loop: CASSWKSVQAPGRETQYF. In DNA, the CDR3 is TGCGCCAGCAGCTGGAAAAGCGTCCAGGCCCCAGGGAGGGAGACCCAGTACTTC.

J is TRBJ1-5 and V is TRBV7-9; maybe TRBD1 (6 bases). The CDR3 is made up of 12 amino acids. Per the germline V gene, CDR1 is SEHNR and CDR2 is FQNEAQ (reference sequence). V gave up 4 bases and J gave up 11 bases, with 12 bases separating them. The CDR3 is CASSSQGVAQHF. The CDR3 nucleotides read TGTGCCAGCAGCTCACAGGGCGTGGCCCAGCATTTT.

This chain joins TRBV7-9 and TRBJ2-5, with D perhaps TRBD2 (6 bases). This CDR3 is built from 15 residues. V dropped 5 bases and J dropped 2 bases, with 15 bases sitting between them. Germline CDR1 SEHNR, CDR2 FQNEAQ (reference sequence). The CDR3 is CASSLWYSGQETQYF. DNA of the CDR3: TGTGCCAGCAGCCTCTGGTATAGCGGACAAGAGACCCAGTACTTC.

The chain combines TRBV5-6 with TRBJ2-3; perhaps TRBD2 as D (6 bases). The CDR3 has 13 amino acids. V lost 5 bases, J lost 6 bases, and 13 bases lay in between. CDR1 SGHDT and CDR2 YYEEEE come from the germline V gene. CDR3 in amino acids: CASRTSSVDTQYF. The CDR3 DNA reads TGTGCCAGCAGGACTTCTAGCGTGGATACGCAGTATTTT.

The V call is TRBV29-1, the J call TRBJ2-7; D unresolved. The germline V gene encodes CDR1 SQVTM and CDR2 ANQGSEA. The V and J ends lost 6 bases and 4 bases respectively, with 10 bases between them. CDR3 length equals 11 residues. For the CDR3, the DNA is TGCAGCGTCCCGGACGGGTACGAGCAGTACTTC. Translated, it gives CSVPDGYEQYF.

This clone appeared a few times. The chain carries TRBV5-4 and TRBJ2-2; TRBD1 is a possible D gene (6 bases). Looked up from germline, CDR1 is SGHNT and CDR2 is YYREEE (reference sequence). CDR3 size: 14 residues. The germline V and J ends were trimmed by 0 bases and 6 bases, with 9 bases remaining between them. The CDR3 region has the DNA TGTGCCAGCAGCTTGGGACAGGTGTCCGGGGAGCTGTTTTTT. Its translation: CASSLGQVSGELFF. Drawing the rest from reference TRBV5-4 and TRBJ2-2, the complete variable domain is ETGVTQSPTHLIKTRGQQVTLRCSSQSGHNTVSWYQQALGQGPQFIFQYYREEENGRGNFPPRFSGLQFPNYSSELNVNALELDDSALYLCASSLGQVSGELFFGEGSRLTVL.